Listed below are T cell receptor beta chains from one sample, sequenced in a study of cytomegalovirus exposure and HLA in healthy donors. Assay used: immunoSEQ multiplex PCR; TCRdb lists only in-frame clones, some missing. The listing contains 110,000 to 150,000 clones. Sequenced sample: PBMCs. These receptors were obtained from a man aged 35 to 55 in good health and CMV-seronegative. Each CDR3 is given with its conserved first and last residue. A D gene is named only where the DNA matches it firmly.

cdr3_nt cdr3_aa j_call v_call d_call
TGCGCCAGCACGCAAGCGGGACAGGATAATTCACCCCTCCACTTT CASTQAGQDNSPLHF TRBJ1-6 TRBV5-1 TRBD1
TGTGCCAGCAGTTTCGGACAGTTCAATCAGCCCCAGCATTTT CASSFGQFNQPQHF TRBJ1-5 TRBV28 -
TGTGCCAGCGGGGGGGCTGGGGGCAATCAGCCCCAGCATTTT CASGGAGGNQPQHF TRBJ1-5 TRBV28 -
TGTGCCAGCAGCCCTAGACAGGGATCCCGCCATGGCTACACCTTC CASSPRQGSRHGYTF TRBJ1-2 TRBV11-1 TRBD1
TGTGCCAGCAGTTTATCGGGTAGCGGGGCCTCCTACGAGCAGTACTTC CASSLSGSGASYEQYF TRBJ2-7 TRBV27 TRBD2
TGTGCCAGCAAGGGGGCGTGGACTGAAGCTTTCTTT CASKGAWTEAFF TRBJ1-1 TRBV2 TRBD1
TGTGCCAGCAGTGTAACAGGGGTGGGTGAAAAACTGTTTTTT CASSVTGVGEKLFF TRBJ1-4 TRBV6-1 TRBD1
TGTGCCAGCAGTTCGTTCAGGGGTTTGGTCTACGAGCAGTACTTC CASSSFRGLVYEQYF TRBJ2-7 TRBV6-5 -
TGTGCCAGCAGTAGCCCAGCGGTTAAGACCCAGTACTTC CASSSPAVKTQYF TRBJ2-5 TRBV6-5 -
TGCGCCAGCAGCTGGGGCCTGCGGACAGGGGAAGAGGGAAAACTGTTTTTT CASSWGLRTGEEGKLFF TRBJ1-4 TRBV5-1 TRBD1
TGTGCCAGCACCAGACAGACCTCCTACGAGCAGTACTTC CASTRQTSYEQYF TRBJ2-7 TRBV6-1 -
TGCGCCAGCAGCCAAGATTTACCAGCTAGCGGGGGGGCATTGGACGAGCAGTACTTC CASSQDLPASGGALDEQYF TRBJ2-7 TRBV4-1 TRBD2
TGCGCCAGCAGCTTGGGGGGGACAGGGGGCATCTACGAGCAGTACTTC CASSLGGTGGIYEQYF TRBJ2-7 TRBV5-1 TRBD1
TGTGCCAGCAGTGGGCAGGGCTACAATGAGCAGTTCTTC CASSGQGYNEQFF TRBJ2-1 TRBV2 -
TGCGCCAGCAGCCAAGAAGAAGGACAGGGTTTTAGCTACACCTTC CASSQEEGQGFSYTF TRBJ1-2 TRBV4-3 TRBD1
TGTGCCAGCAGTGTTCTCGCGGGGGCCACCGGGGAGCTGTTTTTT CASSVLAGATGELFF TRBJ2-2 TRBV6-4 -
TGCGCCAGCAGCTTGGTCCTAGCGGGAAACAATGAGCAGTTCTTC CASSLVLAGNNEQFF TRBJ2-1 TRBV5-1 TRBD2
TGCGCCAGCAGCTCGGGACAGGCGTCGGTTGGTGGCTACACCTTC CASSSGQASVGGYTF TRBJ1-2 TRBV5-1 TRBD1
TGTGCCAGCAGAATCCGGGACAGAGCTGGCGAGCAGTACTTC CASRIRDRAGEQYF TRBJ2-7 TRBV6-5 TRBD1
TGTGCCAGCAGCTTAGGCGGTTATAACACTGAAGCTTTCTTT CASSLGGYNTEAFF TRBJ1-1 TRBV7-2 -
TGTGCCAGTAGTCCACGGACAGGGGAATATGGCTACACCTTC CASSPRTGEYGYTF TRBJ1-2 TRBV19 TRBD1
TGTGCCAGCAGTTTGTTACAGGGGGTCCAGCCCCAGCATTTT CASSLLQGVQPQHF TRBJ1-5 TRBV28 TRBD1
TGTGCCAGCAGCTTAGCGCCAGGCCCCTCTGGAAACACCATATATTTT CASSLAPGPSGNTIYF TRBJ1-3 TRBV7-6 -
TGCGCCAGCAGCTTGGGAGGGACAAGCACAGATACGCAGTATTTT CASSLGGTSTDTQYF TRBJ2-3 TRBV5-1 -
TGTGCCAGAAGCGGGGTAGCGGTGTACCAAGAGACCCAGTACTTC CARSGVAVYQETQYF TRBJ2-5 TRBV5-3 -
TGCAGCGTTGAAGGGCAGGAAGGTCAGCCCCAGCATTTT CSVEGQEGQPQHF TRBJ1-5 TRBV29-1 -
TGTGCCAGCAGCCAGATGCCCGGGACAGGGGTTTTAAGCTACACCTTC CASSQMPGTGVLSYTF TRBJ1-2 TRBV7-3 TRBD1
TGTGCCAGCAGTGAAGGGGCCGCTCGGAGGACTGAAGCTTTCTTT CASSEGAARRTEAFF TRBJ1-1 TRBV6-1 -
TGTGCCATCAGTGAAGCGGGGAACCCCCAGCATTTT CAISEAGNPQHF TRBJ1-5 TRBV10-3 -
TGTGCCAGCAGTTTAAACCTCGGGACAGGGACCTCCGCTTTCTTT CASSLNLGTGTSAFF TRBJ1-1 TRBV28 TRBD1
TGTGCCAGCTCACTCGGACAGGGGATTTCGTACGAGCAGTACTTC CASSLGQGISYEQYF TRBJ2-7 TRBV18 TRBD1
TGTGCCAGCAGCTCCGGGACAGGTCTGTCTGGCTACACCTTC CASSSGTGLSGYTF TRBJ1-2 TRBV9 TRBD1
TGCGCCAGCAGCCAAGGACTCCGGGACAGGGACGCCGGGGAGCTGTTTTTT CASSQGLRDRDAGELFF TRBJ2-2 TRBV4-1 TRBD1
TGCGCCAGCAGCTTGACAGGGGGAACGAACACTGAAGCTTTCTTT CASSLTGGTNTEAFF TRBJ1-1 TRBV5-1 TRBD1
TGTGCCAGTACACGGGGGGCCGTTACCGGGGAGCTGTTTTTT CASTRGAVTGELFF TRBJ2-2 TRBV19 -
TGTGCCAGCAGCTTCTCGGGGGGTTATCAGCCCCAGCATTTT CASSFSGGYQPQHF TRBJ1-5 TRBV5-8 -
TGTGCCAGCAGCCTTCGGACAGGGTGGGATTCTAGAGGCTACACCTTC CASSLRTGWDSRGYTF TRBJ1-2 TRBV14 TRBD1
TGTGCCAGTAGTCCAACGGGGTTTTTAGGCAATCAGCCCCAGCATTTT CASSPTGFLGNQPQHF TRBJ1-5 TRBV19 -
TGTGCCAGCAGCGGACACAGGGGTCGTTCCTACAATGAGCAGTTCTTC CASSGHRGRSYNEQFF TRBJ2-1 TRBV5-4 TRBD1
TGCGCCAGCAGCCGGGGACAGGGCGGGGAGGAGACCCAGTACTTC CASSRGQGGEETQYF TRBJ2-5 TRBV4-3 TRBD1
TGTGCCAGCAGTTTTTCAGGCAATGAGCAGTTCTTC CASSFSGNEQFF TRBJ2-1 TRBV28 -
TGTGCCAGCAGCTTAGGGACTAGCGGGGGGCAAGAGACCCAGTACTTC CASSLGTSGGQETQYF TRBJ2-5 TRBV7-7 TRBD2
TGCAGTGCCAAGGGACTCGGTGGGAGGTTCTTC CSAKGLGGRFF TRBJ2-1 TRBV20-1 -
TGCGCCAGCAGTCACCCGGACAGGGGGGCCTACTATGGCTACACCTTC CASSHPDRGAYYGYTF TRBJ1-2 TRBV23-1 TRBD1
TGTGCCAGCAGTTACGCGGAGGGAAACACTGAAGCTTTCTTT CASSYAEGNTEAFF TRBJ1-1 TRBV6-5 -
TGTGCCAGCAGTTACTCTTCGGTAGGGGGCGGCACTGAAGCTTTCTTT CASSYSSVGGGTEAFF TRBJ1-1 TRBV6-6 TRBD1
TGTGCCAGCAGTTACTCCGCCGACTCCCACTACGAGCAGTACTTC CASSYSADSHYEQYF TRBJ2-7 TRBV6-5 -
TGTGCCATCACTCGGGACAGCCACTACAATGAGCAGTTCTTC CAITRDSHYNEQFF TRBJ2-1 TRBV10-3 TRBD1
TGTGCCATATGGAGCGGGGGCGCTTTTAGTCCACGCGAGCAGTACTTC CAIWSGGAFSPREQYF TRBJ2-7 TRBV10-3 TRBD2
TGTGCCAGCAGTTTACAAGGACTGAACGGGGAGCTGTTTTTT CASSLQGLNGELFF TRBJ2-2 TRBV27 -
TGTGCCAGCAGCTTTCGAGCGGGGGGTCGTACCGGGGAGCTGTTTTTT CASSFRAGGRTGELFF TRBJ2-2 TRBV7-9 TRBD2
TGTGCCAGCAGTGTCGCGGGCGATAGCAATCAGCCCCAGCATTTT CASSVAGDSNQPQHF TRBJ1-5 TRBV2 -
TGTGCCAGCAGGCGGGAAACATATGGCTACACCTTC CASRRETYGYTF TRBJ1-2 TRBV2 -